This TCR beta chain was retrieved from a study of CD8+CD57+ T cells in acquired aplastic anemia listed by TCRdb under 2018. With respect to the entire study: Extracted DNA from sorted CD4+ and CD8+ cells averaged approximately 3.4 ug, ranging from about 0.17 to 30 ug. Healthy donor samples averaged about 9.9 million reads for CD4+ and 11 million to 14 million for CD8+ cells.

Study-wide findings and limitations: CD8+ Simpson's diversity did not differ significantly between patients and healthy controls (P=0.060). Although 25 to 30 CD8+ CDR3 sequences were shared by patients and controls, these sequences appeared highly expressed in patients and within the immunodominant clones of patients.

Genomic DNA served as template for TCR beta VDJ combination and CDR3 sequence profiling. An Illumina HiSeq 2000 was the platform used for TCR repertoire sequencing. As for the authors' bioinformatics: TRBV/TRBJ rearrangement plots, CDR3 size and DJ length profiles, and Simpson's diversity index were used to evaluate the repertoires. The immunodominant clone was defined as the most abundant DNA sequence in deep sequencing data. CDR3 amino acid sequences were checked for sharing between subjects and were compared against published repertoires and the VDJdb database. TCRdb cleaned the public reads at Q25 with fastp, built clones with MiXCR and kept in-frame beta chains. Each entry is one CDR3 protein sequence, shown with its most common DNA and genes. The V and J calls, along with clone size, are taken from TCRdb and not from the paper's own processing. Here the sample has about 160,000 distinct CDR3 sequences; around 40% occur a single time. 0.9% to 1.2% of the sample belongs to the ten largest clones.

From a lookup of the germline V gene, CDR1 and CDR2 are SGHTA and FQGNSA. The CDR3 spans 13 residues, from the cysteine through the phenylalanine. The entry retains the CDR3 DNA only, 39 bases that are in frame from base 1. The junction carries 3 bases between V and J, which are trimmed by 0 bases and 2 bases respectively. As to this clonotype: Which antigen it targets is not known. No quality values exist for individual bases; no much larger clone is one base distant.

In the study, sorted CD4+ and CD8+ blood T cells from patients with severe aplastic anemia and from healthy subjects underwent deep sequencing of TCR repertoires. Ficoll-Paque density gradient centrifugation was used to isolate peripheral blood mononuclear cells. CD4+ and CD8+ T cells were sorted by FACS or magnetic beads before DNA extraction. The TCR was taken from a human donor in good health. The chain uses TRBV7-2 and TRBJ2-3; the D gene is unclear. Material: sorted CD4+, CD8+, or CD8+CD57+ T cells (not recorded which) from PBMCs. The CDR3 reads CASSLATTDTQYF. The sequenced DNA is TGTGCCAGCAGCTTAGCGACCACAGATACGCAGTATTTT.